The clone carrying this T cell receptor beta chain was counted many times. TCRdb re-called the 5' RACE reads with MiXCR, one entry per CDR3 protein. The sample comprises tens of thousands of distinct CDR3 sequences, roughly 2.5% of which are singletons, and approximately 2.2% rests with the top ten. This CDR3 spans 14 amino acids. V lost 6 bases and J 3 bases, leaving 15 bases between the germline ends. CDR1 is SQVTM and CDR2 is ANQGSEA in the germline V gene. This entry is derived from a study of neurological immune-mediated disorders. The chain employs TRBV29-1 and TRBJ2-4; a weak D match, TRBD1 (5 bases). The clonotype was recovered from a man in his fifties with multiple sclerosis. The sequenced material came from PBMCs. CDR3 amino acids: CSVVLWGSKNIQYF. The CDR3 nucleotides are TGCAGCGTCGTCCTGTGGGGCAGCAAAAACATTCAGTACTTC.